This entry concerns a single T cell receptor (beta chain). Trimming removed 5 bases from V and 0 bases from J, with 14 bases in between. This CDR3 region has 17 residues. Per germline, CDR1 MNHEY and CDR2 SMNVEV (reference sequence). Cohort allocation depended upon clinical history that participants reported. As handled by the study authors: Using reference gene primer amplification, nucleated cell counts were estimated. Assay: immunoSEQ multiplex PCR; the TCRdb copy retains only in-frame clones and omits some. The V and J calls and the clone size are those of that table, but D and trimming were determined from the DNA. The repertoire includes fewer than 250,000 clones, around 85% of them detected once, and about 9.1% sits in the top ten. The data were obtained in a study of blood T cell repertoires in COVID-19. Looking at the study overall: The United States, Italy and Spain provided the acute and convalescent COVID-19 samples.

The rearrangement joins TRBV27 to TRBJ1-6; possibly TRBD1 for D (5 bases). This clonotype originated in a woman aged 45-59 years with acute COVID-19. The sample taken for sequencing was PBMCs or T cells enriched from blood (not recorded which). DNA of the CDR3: TGTGCCAGCAGTCCAAAACTACAGGTCTCCTATAATTCACCCCTCCACTTT. This encodes CASSPKLQVSYNSPLHF.